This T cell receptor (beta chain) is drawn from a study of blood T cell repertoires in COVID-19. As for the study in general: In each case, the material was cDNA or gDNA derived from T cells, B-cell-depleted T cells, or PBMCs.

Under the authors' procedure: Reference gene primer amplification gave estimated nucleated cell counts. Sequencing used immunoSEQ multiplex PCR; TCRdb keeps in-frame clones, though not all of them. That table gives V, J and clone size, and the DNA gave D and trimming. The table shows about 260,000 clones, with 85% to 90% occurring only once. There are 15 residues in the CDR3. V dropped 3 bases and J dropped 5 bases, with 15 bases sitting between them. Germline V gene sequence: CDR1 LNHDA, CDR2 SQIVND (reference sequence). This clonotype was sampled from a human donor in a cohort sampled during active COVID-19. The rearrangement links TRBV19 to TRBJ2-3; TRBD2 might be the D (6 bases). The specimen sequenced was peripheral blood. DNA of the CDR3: TGTGCCAGTAGTATTCAGGAGGGAGCGGTAGATACGCAGTATTTT. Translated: CASSIQEGAVDTQYF.